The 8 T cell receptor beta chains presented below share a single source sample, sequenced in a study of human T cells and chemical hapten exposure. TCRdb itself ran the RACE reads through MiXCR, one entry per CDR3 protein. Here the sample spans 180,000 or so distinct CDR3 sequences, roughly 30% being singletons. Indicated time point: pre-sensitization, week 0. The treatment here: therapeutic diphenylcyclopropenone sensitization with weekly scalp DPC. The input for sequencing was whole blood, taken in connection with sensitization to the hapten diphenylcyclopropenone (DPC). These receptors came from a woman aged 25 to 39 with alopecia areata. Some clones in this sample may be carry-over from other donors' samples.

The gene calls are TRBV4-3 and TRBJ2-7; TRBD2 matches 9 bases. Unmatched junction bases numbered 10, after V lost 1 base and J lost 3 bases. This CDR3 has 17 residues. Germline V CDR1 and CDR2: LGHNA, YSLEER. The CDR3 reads CASSQVGDSGGFYEQYF. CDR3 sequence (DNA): TGCGCCAGCAGCCAAGTCGGTGATAGCGGGGGATTCTACGAGCAGTACTTC.

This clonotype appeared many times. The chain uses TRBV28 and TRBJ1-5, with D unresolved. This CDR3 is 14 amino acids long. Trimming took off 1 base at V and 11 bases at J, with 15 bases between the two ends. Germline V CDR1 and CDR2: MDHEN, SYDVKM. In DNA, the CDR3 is TGTGCCAGCAGTTTATCCACGACCCAGTCGTCCCAGCATTTT. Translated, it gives CASSLSTTQSSQHF.

The CDR3 nucleotides read TGTGCCGCCAAATACAGGGGAACTAATGAAAAACTGTTTTTT. Protein sequence: CAAKYRGTNEKLFF. The chain joins TRBV6-1 to TRBJ1-4, with 7 bases fitting TRBD1. The CDR3 extends over 14 amino acids. J lost 1 base, V lost 11 bases, and 7 bases had no gene match. Looked up from germline, CDR1 is MNHNS and CDR2 is SASEGT.

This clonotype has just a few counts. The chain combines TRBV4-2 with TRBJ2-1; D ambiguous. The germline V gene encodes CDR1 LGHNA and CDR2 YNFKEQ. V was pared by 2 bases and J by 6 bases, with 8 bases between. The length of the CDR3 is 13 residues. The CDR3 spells CASSQQSSNEQFF. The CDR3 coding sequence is TGTGCCAGCAGCCAACAGTCGTCCAATGAGCAGTTCTTC.

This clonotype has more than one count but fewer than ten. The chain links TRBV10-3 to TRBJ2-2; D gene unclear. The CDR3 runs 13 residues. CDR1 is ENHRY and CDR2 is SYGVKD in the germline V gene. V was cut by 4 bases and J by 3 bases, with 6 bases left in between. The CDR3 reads CAISGTDTGELFF. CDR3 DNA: TGTGCCATCAGTGGGACCGACACCGGGGAGCTGTTTTTT.

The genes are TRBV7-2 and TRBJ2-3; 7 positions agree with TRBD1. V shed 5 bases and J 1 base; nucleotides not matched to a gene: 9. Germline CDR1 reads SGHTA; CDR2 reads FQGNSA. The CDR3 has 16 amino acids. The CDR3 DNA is TGTGCCAGCAGCAAAGCTGCCGGGACAGGCACAGATACGCAGTATTTT. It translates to CASSKAAGTGTDTQYF.

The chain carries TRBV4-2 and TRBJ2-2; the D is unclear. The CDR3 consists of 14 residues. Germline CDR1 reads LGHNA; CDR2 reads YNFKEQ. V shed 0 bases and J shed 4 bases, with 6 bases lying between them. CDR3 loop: CASSQEGTTGELFF. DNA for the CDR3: TGTGCCAGCAGCCAAGAAGGAACCACCGGGGAGCTGTTTTTT.

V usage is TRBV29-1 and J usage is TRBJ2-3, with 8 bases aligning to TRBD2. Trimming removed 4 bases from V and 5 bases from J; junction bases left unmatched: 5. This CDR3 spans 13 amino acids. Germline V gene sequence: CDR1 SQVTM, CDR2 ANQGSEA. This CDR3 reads CSVGLLAVDTQYF. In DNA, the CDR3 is TGCAGCGTTGGGTTACTAGCGGTAGATACGCAGTATTTT.